Ten or more counts support the clone carrying this TCR beta chain. Its antigen is not identified. The memory fraction was CD4+CD45RO+CD25- cells. This CDR3 spans 16 amino acids. Germline assignment: CDR1 MNHEY and CDR2 SMNVEV (reference sequence). V lost 5 bases to trimming and J lost 0 bases, with 11 bases between them. Study findings and constraints: Tumor-infiltrating Treg TCR alpha and beta sequences overlapped most with tumor naive CD4+ T cells, then blood naive.

MiXCR, applied by TCRdb to the 5' RACE reads, yields one record per CDR3 protein. The sample carries about 32,000 distinct CDR3 sequences, around a quarter recorded once. Sequenced: memory CD4+ T cells sorted from blood. The subset: memory CD4+ T cells, CD4+CD45RO+CD25-. The chain carries TRBV27 and TRBJ1-6; unclear D gene. This clonotype was sampled from a female donor with breast cancer. The CDR3 DNA reads TGTGCCAGCAGTATCACACCGTCCTCCTATAATTCACCCCTCCACTTT. It yields the protein CASSITPSSYNSPLHF.